Shown below are 23 T cell receptor beta chains from a single sample sequenced in a study of breast tumors, draining lymph nodes, adjacent tissues. TCRdb redid the calling of the multiplex PCR reads with MiXCR, one entry per CDR3 protein. The sample contains 50,000 to 65,000 distinct CDR3 sequences, 42% of which appear only once. Sequenced sample: breast tumor tissue. Receptor source: a female donor with breast cancer. Some clones in this sample may be carry-over from other donors' samples.

This clonotype was seen many times. This chain connects TRBV7-3 to TRBJ2-5, with 10 positions matching TRBD2. The CDR3 is made up of 15 amino acids. After removal of 6 bases from V and 4 bases from J, the junction contained 8 bases not matched to a gene. CDR1 is SGHTA and CDR2 is FQGTGA in the germline V gene. CDR3 protein: CASRASGRAGETQYF. The CDR3 nucleotides are TGTGCCAGCAGGGCCAGCGGGAGGGCCGGAGAGACCCAGTACTTC. The full variable domain, in which reference TRBV7-3 and TRBJ2-5 provide the parts outside the CDR3, is GAGVSQTPSNKVTEKGKYVELRCDPISGHTALYWYRQSLGQGPEFLIYFQGTGAADDSGLPNDRFFAVRPEGSVSTLKIQRTERGDSAVYLCASRASGRAGETQYFGPGTRLLVL.

The chain uses TRBV6-2 or TRBV6-3 and TRBJ1-2; 7 nucleotides agree with TRBD1. Trimming removed 5 bases from V and 4 bases from J; junction bases left unmatched: 7. Germline V gives CDR1 MNHEY, CDR2 SVGEGT. The CDR3 consists of 14 residues. CDR3 protein: CASSPARDSYGYTF. The CDR3 bases are TGTGCCAGCAGTCCCGCTAGGGACAGCTATGGCTACACCTTC.

At least ten counts were recorded for this clonotype. The CDR3 DNA reads as TGTGCCAGCAGTTTAATAGTGTATGAGCAGTTCTTC. Protein product: CASSLIVYEQFF. The chain recombines TRBV28 with TRBJ2-1; no clear D. CDR1 is MDHEN and CDR2 is SYDVKM in the germline V gene. This CDR3 region has 12 residues. V gave up 2 bases and J gave up 8 bases, with 7 bases separating them.

This clonotype appeared many times. As DNA, the CDR3 is TGCAGTGCTAGAATAAGACAGGGGCACGACTATGGCTACACCTTC. This sequence encodes CSARIRQGHDYGYTF. The V call is TRBV20-1, the J call TRBJ1-2; 8 bases fit TRBD1. Unmatched junction bases numbered 8, after V lost 2 bases and J lost 3 bases. CDR3 size: 15 residues. Germline V lookup: CDR1 DFQATT, CDR2 SNEGSKA (reference sequence).

This clonotype was counted between two and nine times. J is TRBJ1-5 and V is TRBV5-1; possibly TRBD1 for D (5 bases). CDR1 SGHRS and CDR2 YFSETQ come from the germline V gene. Trimming removed 4 bases at V and 14 bases at J, with 19 bases between. The CDR3 is 13 residues long. This CDR3 is CASSLVGGDDEHF. For the CDR3, the DNA is TGCGCCAGCAGCCTGGTTGGGGGGGACGACGAGCATTTT.

This clonotype has at least ten counts. This may arise from a read error, as a much more abundant clone is one base away. V and J are TRBV20-1 and TRBJ2-7, with 8 bases fitting TRBD1. V was pared by 6 bases and J by 6 bases, with 13 bases of the junction left unmatched. CDR1 is DFQATT, CDR2 SNEGSKA, per germline (reference sequence). The CDR3 runs 14 residues. The chain's CDR3 is CSARPGQVMSEQYF. As DNA, the CDR3 is TGCAGTGCGAGACCGGGACAGGTAATGTCCGAGCAGTACTTC.

The rearrangement joins TRBV5-1 to TRBJ2-7, with TRBD2 as a possible D gene (6 bases). Germline V gene data show CDR1 as SGHRS and CDR2 as YFSETQ. V was trimmed by 4 bases and J by 7 bases, leaving 12 bases between them. The CDR3 length is 12 residues. The CDR3 sequence: CASSDGAGEQYF. The CDR3 DNA sequence: TGCGCCAGCAGCGATGGTGCGGGAGAGCAGTACTTC.

This clonotype was recorded many times. The gene calls are TRBV7-6 and TRBJ2-5; D uncertain. The CDR3 has 14 amino acids. V lost 5 bases, J lost 5 bases, and 15 bases lay in between. Germline V gene data show CDR1 as SGHVS and CDR2 as FNYEAQ. CDR3 nucleotide sequence: TGTGCCAGCAGCGCTAACATCGCTCCGGAGACCCAGTACTTC. Its protein product is CASSANIAPETQYF.

The CDR3 region has the DNA TGTGCCAGCAGCTTAGGACAGAACTACGAGCAGTACTTC. Its translation: CASSLGQNYEQYF. This sequence joins TRBV7-2 and TRBJ2-7, with D possibly being TRBD1 (5 bases). V was pared by 1 base and J by 3 bases, with 7 bases between. Germline V gives CDR1 SGHTA, CDR2 FQGNSA. This CDR3 has 13 amino acids.

There are many counts of this clonotype. The CDR3 DNA is TGCAGTGCACCTCTCCTAGGACAGGGGACTGCTGGCTACACCTTC. It specifies CSAPLLGQGTAGYTF. The genes are TRBV20-1 and TRBJ1-2; 9 bases fit TRBD1. The germline CDR1 and CDR2 sequences are DFQATT and SNEGSKA (reference sequence). CDR3 length: 15 amino acids. The trim removed 6 bases at V and 7 bases at J, leaving 15 bases unmatched.

V and J are TRBV7-9 and TRBJ1-4; 7 bases line up with TRBD1. CDR3 length: 15 residues. The germline V gene encodes CDR1 SEHNR and CDR2 FQNEAQ (reference sequence). The V gene end was trimmed by 6 bases and the J gene end by 5 bases; junction bases not matched to a gene: 9. CDR3 sequence reads: CASSSWDRANEKLFF. The DNA of the CDR3 is TGTGCCAGCAGTTCCTGGGACAGAGCCAATGAAAAACTGTTTTTT.

Turning to this clonotype: The CDR3 ends on some other residue instead of the conserved phenylalanine or tryptophan, so this is likely a read error. The V call is TRBV7-2, the J call TRBJ1-1; D is perhaps TRBD1 (5 bases). CDR1 SGHTA and CDR2 FQGNSA come from the germline V gene. V was trimmed by 0 bases and J by 4 bases, leaving 9 bases between them. This CDR3 has 14 residues. CDR3 amino acids: CASSLAGQGTEAFL. In nucleotides, the CDR3 is TGTGCCAGCAGCTTAGCGGGTCAGGGCACTGAAGCTTTCCTT.

This clonotype was recorded at least ten times. This chain joins TRBV10-3 and TRBJ1-1, with a possible D match to TRBD1 (6 bases). Per the germline V gene, CDR1 is ENHRY and CDR2 is SYGVKD. The CDR3 spans 13 residues. The germline V and J ends were trimmed by 11 bases and 3 bases, with 16 bases remaining between them. CDR3 DNA: TGTGCCTGCTCCAGGGAGGGGGACACTGAAGCTTTCTTT. Translation: CACSREGDTEAFF.

This clonotype was picked up one time. J is TRBJ1-1 and V is TRBV5-6; possible D gene TRBD1, 5 bases. V was trimmed by 2 bases and J by 1 base, leaving 9 bases between them. This CDR3 has 14 amino acids. CDR1 and CDR2 from the germline V gene are SGHDT and YYEEEE. The CDR3 DNA reads as TGTGCCAGCAGCTTAATCAGGGCGAACACTGAAGCTTTCTTT. Protein: CASSLIRANTEAFF.

The J gene is TRBJ1-1, the V gene TRBV11-2; no reliable D call. This CDR3 is 15 amino acids long. With 4 bases removed from V and 1 base from J, the gap between germline ends came to 13 bases. Germline V gene data show CDR1 as SGHAT and CDR2 as FQNNGV. For the CDR3, the DNA is TGTGCCAGCAGCTCCTCGGACCGGTGGAACACTGAAGCTTTCTTT. Translating it yields CASSSSDRWNTEAFF. Complete variable domain (other parts from reference TRBV11-2 and TRBJ1-1): EAGVAQSPRYKIIEKRQSVAFWCNPISGHATLYWYQQILGQGPKLLIQFQNNGVVDDSQLPKDRFSAERLKGVDSTLKIQPAKLEDSAVYLCASSSSDRWNTEAFFGQGTRLTVV.

V gene TRBV12-3 or TRBV12-4 combines with J gene TRBJ1-3; no definite D call. The V end was cut by 11 bases, the J end by 0 bases, with 14 bases between. This CDR3 contains 14 residues. The CDR3 sequence: CAERQTGSGNTIYF. The CDR3 nucleotides are TGTGCCGAGAGGCAGACCGGCTCTGGAAACACCATATATTTT.

This clonotype came up many times. V is TRBV6-2 or TRBV6-3 and J is TRBJ2-7, with 7 nucleotides matching TRBD2. V shed 4 bases and J 2 bases; nucleotides not matched to a gene: 8. This CDR3 has 15 residues. The germline CDR1 and CDR2 sequences are MNHEY and SVGEGT. The CDR3 region is CASSFRAGQAYEQYF. CDR3 coding DNA: TGTGCCAGCAGTTTTCGAGCGGGGCAAGCCTACGAGCAGTACTTC.

A remark on this clonotype: This sequence may be a read error, since a much larger clone differs from it by one base. No conserved phenylalanine or tryptophan is present at the end of the CDR3, so a read error is the likely explanation. The J gene is TRBJ2-2, the V gene TRBV30; 14 bases line up with TRBD2. This CDR3 has 17 residues. Germline V gene lookup returns CDR1 GTSNPN and CDR2 SVGIG (reference sequence). With V trimmed by 0 bases and J by 10 bases, 10 bases remained unmatched. CDR3 amino acids: CAWSVSGLAGAPEELFS. CDR3 sequence (DNA): TGTGCCTGGAGTGTATCGGGACTAGCGGGAGCACCCGAGGAGCTGTTTTCT.

CDR3 loop: CSARADLGTEAFF. Here the CDR3 DNA reads TGCAGTGCTAGAGCCGATCTCGGCACTGAAGCTTTCTTT. The genes are TRBV20-1 and TRBJ1-1; D gene ambiguous. The ends were cut back, 1 base at V and 4 bases at J, with 10 bases in the middle. CDR3 size: 13 residues. Germline V gene lookup returns CDR1 DFQATT and CDR2 SNEGSKA (reference sequence).

The chain employs TRBV12-3 or TRBV12-4 and TRBJ1-5, with a tentative D call TRBD1 (5 bases). There are 14 residues in the CDR3. Trimming removed 8 bases from V and 2 bases from J, with 13 bases in between. CDR3 DNA sequence: TGTGCCAGCGGCAGGGCCGGAGGCAATCAGCCCCAGCATTTT. Translated, it gives CASGRAGGNQPQHF.

The rearrangement links TRBV7-3 to TRBJ2-1, with TRBD2 matching over 7 bases. The CDR3 covers 14 residues. J lost 5 bases, V lost 10 bases, and 11 bases had no gene match. CDR1 SGHTA and CDR2 FQGTGA come from the germline V gene. Here the CDR3 DNA reads TGTGCCACCCAAGAGCGGGGCGGGGACAATGAGCAGTTCTTC. Translated: CATQERGGDNEQFF.

The V call is TRBV10-1, the J call TRBJ2-3, with 14 bases fitting TRBD2. Trimming cost V 3 bases and J 5 bases; bases outside gene matches: 1. Germline CDR1 reads WNHNN; CDR2 reads SYGVQD (reference sequence). This CDR3 has 15 residues. The CDR3 DNA sequence: TGCGCCAGCAGTGACGGGACTAGCGGGAGAGATACGCAGTATTTT. Its protein product is CASSDGTSGRDTQYF.

Turning to this clonotype: The junction and the germline gene differ at one end; a read error may be behind it. CDR3 amino acids: CSVSRTNHTDTQYF. The CDR3 nucleotides read TGCAGCGTTTCCAGGACCAACCACACAGATACACAGTATTTT. This rearrangement joins TRBV29-1 to TRBJ2-3, with D hard to call. The CDR3 has 14 amino acids. Looked up from germline, CDR1 is SQVTM and CDR2 is ANQGSEA.